Listed here are 17 T cell receptor beta chains from one sample, sequenced in a study of beta chain features in type 1 diabetes. The investigators reverse transcribed all of the isolated RNA, so they sequenced expressed TCRB transcripts. The repertoire was sequenced with immunoSEQ multiplex PCR; TCRdb's copy has only in-frame clones and lacks some. Found here are around 350,000 clones, 10% to 15% of them singletons; the top ten hold 0.017%. The sequencing sample was made of naive CD4+ T cells from blood. The receptors derive from a man aged 18 to 30 in good health.

The chain links TRBV29-1 to TRBJ1-1, with a tentative D call TRBD1 (6 bases). In germline, CDR1 is SQVTM, CDR2 ANQGSEA. This CDR3 comprises 11 residues. The germline V and J ends were trimmed by 7 bases and 4 bases, with 10 bases remaining between them. CDR3 in DNA: TGCAGCGCTAACAGGGCCACTGAAGCTTTCTTT. This translates into CSANRATEAFF.

This chain links TRBV6-5 with TRBJ2-7, with TRBD2 identical over 9 bases. The CDR3 loop spans 14 amino acids. J was trimmed by 3 bases and V by 6 bases; bases with no gene match: 6. From germline, CDR1 is MNHEY and CDR2 SVGAGI. The DNA for the CDR3 is TGTGCCAGCAGGAAAGGACTAGCGTTCTACGAGCAGTACTTC. This sequence encodes CASRKGLAFYEQYF.

The chain links TRBV28 to TRBJ1-2; 8 bases fit TRBD1. The J segment lost 3 bases and the V segment lost 4 bases, leaving 7 bases of the junction unmatched. The CDR3 is made up of 15 amino acids. Per the germline V gene, CDR1 is MDHEN and CDR2 is SYDVKM. CDR3 nucleotide sequence: TGTGCCAGCAGTTCCGGACAGGGATTAGACTATGGCTACACCTTC. The encoded protein is CASSSGQGLDYGYTF.

This clone was detected only a few times. The J gene is TRBJ1-2, the V gene TRBV6-5, with 9 bases that match TRBD1. J lost 4 bases, V lost 5 bases, and 8 bases had no gene match. Germline-derived CDR1 and CDR2 are MNHEY and SVGAGI. This CDR3 has 15 amino acids. CDR3 sequence (DNA): TGTGCCAGCAGTACGCCGGGACAGGGCGGCTATGGCTACACCTTC. Translated: CASSTPGQGGYGYTF.

This clone was seen only a few times. J is TRBJ1-1 and V is TRBV30; 7 bases are a match to TRBD1. CDR1 is GTSNPN and CDR2 is SVGIG in the germline V gene (reference sequence). The CDR3 extends over 13 amino acids. V was pared by 1 base and J by 6 bases, with 5 bases of the junction left unmatched. CDR3 nucleotide sequence: TGTGCCTGGAGTGGACAGGGAGGCGCTGAAGCTTTCTTT. Amino acids: CAWSGQGGAEAFF.

This clone was recorded only once. The chain carries TRBV28 and TRBJ2-3; D remains unclear. V lost 6 bases to trimming and J lost 5 bases, with 6 bases between them. The CDR3 has 11 residues. In germline, CDR1 is MDHEN, CDR2 SYDVKM. The CDR3 reads CASRRQDTQYF. In nucleotides, the CDR3 is TGTGCCAGCAGGAGACAAGATACGCAGTATTTT.

The chain links TRBV6-5 to TRBJ1-4; TRBD1 is a possible D gene (6 bases). Trimming shortened V by 2 bases and J by 4 bases, and 11 bases separated the two germline ends. The length of the CDR3 is 15 residues. Germline CDR1 reads MNHEY; CDR2 reads SVGAGI. The CDR3 sequence: CASSYRARGNEKLFF. Here the CDR3 DNA reads TGTGCCAGCAGTTACAGGGCCAGGGGTAATGAAAAACTGTTTTTT.

The J gene is TRBJ1-5, the V gene TRBV30; D might be TRBD1 (5 bases). The CDR3 runs 13 residues. Per the germline V gene, CDR1 is GTSNPN and CDR2 is SVGIG (reference sequence). V was trimmed by 1 base and J by 5 bases, leaving 9 bases between them. The CDR3 DNA sequence: TGTGCCTGGAGTGGTCCGGGGGATCAGCCCCAGCATTTT. It yields the protein CAWSGPGDQPQHF.

The V call is TRBV28, the J call TRBJ1-2; the D is unclear. Trimming pared 6 bases from V and 3 bases from J, leaving 5 bases between. The V gene's germline CDR1 is MDHEN and CDR2 SYDVKM. The CDR3 is 11 residues long. The CDR3 is CASRAHYGYTF. In DNA, the CDR3 is TGTGCCAGCAGGGCACACTATGGCTACACCTTC.

The chain uses TRBV4-1 and TRBJ2-3, with D possibly TRBD1 on 6 matching bases. CDR1 is MGHRA and CDR2 is YSYEKL in the germline V gene. Trimming pared 1 base from V and 4 bases from J, leaving 15 bases between. CDR3 size: 16 residues. CDR3 nucleotide sequence: TGCGCCAGCAGCCAAGGGTCAGGGGCCACACCAGATACGCAGTATTTT. The encoded protein is CASSQGSGATPDTQYF.

The rearrangement joins TRBV9 to TRBJ2-3; 9 bases map to TRBD2. The CDR3 extends over 15 amino acids. V gave up 4 bases and J gave up 1 base; unmatched junction bases: 4. Germline CDR1 and CDR2: SGDLS and YYNGEE. The CDR3 nucleotides read TGTGCCAGCAGCACCCGGACTAGCGGCACAGATACGCAGTATTTT. Its translation is CASSTRTSGTDTQYF.

This rearrangement joins TRBV29-1 to TRBJ1-6, with D unclear. Trimming pared 7 bases from V and 4 bases from J, leaving 11 bases between. The V gene's germline CDR1 is SQVTM and CDR2 ANQGSEA. CDR3 length: 13 residues. Here the CDR3 reads CSAGESYNSPLHF. The CDR3 DNA follows: TGCAGCGCCGGTGAGAGTTATAATTCACCCCTCCACTTT.

The rearrangement links TRBV6-4 to TRBJ2-1; TRBD1 agrees at 8 bases. This CDR3 comprises 14 residues. V lost 6 bases, J lost 5 bases, and 6 bases stayed unmatched. Germline V gene sequence: CDR1 MRHNA, CDR2 SNTAGT. CDR3 coding DNA: TGTGCCAGCAGCCCGACAGGGGCGCACAATGAGCAGTTCTTC. Protein product: CASSPTGAHNEQFF.

The V call is TRBV5-4, the J call TRBJ2-1, with 9 bases lining up with TRBD2. V shed 3 bases, J shed 5 bases, and the junction held 3 bases outside the gene matches. CDR1 is SGHNT, CDR2 YYREEE, per germline (reference sequence). The CDR3 extends over 14 amino acids. The DNA for the CDR3 is TGTGCCAGCAGCTCCCGCGGGGGGGACAATGAGCAGTTCTTC. The encoded protein is CASSSRGGDNEQFF.

This clone was seen a few times. The chain combines TRBV29-1 with TRBJ2-2; 7 bases map to TRBD1. With V trimmed by 6 bases and J by 2 bases, 6 bases remained unmatched. CDR1 and CDR2 from the germline V gene are SQVTM and ANQGSEA. The CDR3 covers 14 residues. The DNA for the CDR3 is TGCAGCGTGGGTGGGACAGTCAACACCGGGGAGCTGTTTTTT. Translation: CSVGGTVNTGELFF.

This clone appeared a few times. This sequence joins TRBV28 and TRBJ1-2; D is undetermined. Germline V gene sequence: CDR1 MDHEN, CDR2 SYDVKM. V was clipped by 7 bases and J by 8 bases, with 14 bases between them. The CDR3 contains 12 residues. CDR3 sequence reads: CASTLRTGGYTF. In nucleotides, the CDR3 is TGTGCCAGCACCTTACGGACGGGAGGCTACACCTTC.

This clone was observed a few times. The rearrangement uses TRBV9 and TRBJ2-3; 8 bases match TRBD1. The V segment lost 3 bases and the J segment 2 bases; nucleotides outside the gene matches: 5. The CDR3 has 15 amino acids. Germline-derived CDR1 and CDR2 are SGDLS and YYNGEE. The CDR3 is CASSAGQAITDTQYF. CDR3 nucleotide sequence: TGTGCCAGCAGCGCGGGACAGGCAATCACAGATACGCAGTATTTT.